A single sample gave rise to the 21 T cell receptor beta chains below, sequenced in a study of T-cell memory formation after mild COVID-19. TCRdb reprocessed the 5' RACE reads via MiXCR and lists one record per CDR3 protein. The table shows about 60,000 distinct CDR3 sequences, with 12% occurring only once. Material: PBMCs or a T cell subset sorted from them (not recorded which). Source of these receptors: a man aged 18 to 35 who had mild COVID-19 (a few samples of this study predate the infection). Cell type and time point are not known.

This clonotype has just a few counts. The chain links TRBV5-1 to TRBJ2-5, with D perhaps TRBD1 (5 bases). The CDR3 loop spans 14 amino acids. V was clipped by 3 bases and J by 2 bases, with 11 bases between them. Germline V gene lookup returns CDR1 SGHRS and CDR2 YFSETQ. The CDR3: CASSSPDRQETQYF. In DNA form, the CDR3 reads TGCGCCAGCAGCTCACCCGACAGACAAGAGACCCAGTACTTC.

This clonotype was seen many times. The CDR3 is CASSSQGGLETQYF. In nucleotides, the CDR3 is TGTGCCAGCAGTTCACAGGGGGGGCTGGAGACCCAGTACTTC. The V and J genes are TRBV12-3 or TRBV12-4 and TRBJ2-5, with D perhaps matching TRBD1 (8 bases). Trimming left V 4 bases short and J 5 bases short, with 14 bases between. The CDR3 runs to 14 residues.

This clonotype was detected many times. This chain connects TRBV27 to TRBJ2-3, with D possibly matching TRBD2 (7 bases). Germline V CDR1 and CDR2: MNHEY, SMNVEV (reference sequence). The CDR3 consists of 15 residues. V was shortened by 8 bases and J by 2 bases, with 17 bases between the two germline ends. CDR3 coding DNA: TGTGCCAGCCATAGGGGGGGCTTCGACACAGATACGCAGTATTTT. Translating it yields CASHRGGFDTDTQYF.

This clonotype has only a few counts. The chain uses TRBV7-9 and TRBJ1-2; D may be TRBD1 (6 bases). Trimming shortened V by 7 bases and J by 2 bases, and 14 bases separated the two germline ends. Germline CDR1 reads SEHNR; CDR2 reads FQNEAQ (reference sequence). CDR3 length: 14 residues. In nucleotides, the CDR3 is TGTGCCAGCACCCCGGGACATCAAAACTATGGCTACACCTTC. Protein: CASTPGHQNYGYTF.

This clonotype was counted only a few times. This sequence joins TRBV16 and TRBJ2-1; D gene ambiguous. The V end lost 1 base, the J end lost 11 bases, and 6 bases lay between the germline ends. The germline V gene encodes CDR1 KGHSY and CDR2 FQNENV. The CDR3 runs to 11 residues. CDR3 loop: CASSQFQQQFF. In nucleotides, the CDR3 is TGTGCCAGCAGCCAATTTCAGCAGCAGTTCTTC.

The rearrangement links TRBV6-5 to TRBJ1-1; D unclear. V lost 0 bases, J lost 2 bases, and 7 bases lay in between. This CDR3 is 14 amino acids long. Germline loops: CDR1 MNHEY, CDR2 SVGAGI. The CDR3 spells CASSYSAVNTEAFF. The CDR3 DNA reads TGTGCCAGCAGTTACTCTGCAGTCAACACTGAAGCTTTCTTT.

This clonotype showed up many times. The chain joins TRBV7-8 to TRBJ2-7, with D tentatively TRBD1 (5 bases). The V gene's germline CDR1 is SGHVS and CDR2 FQNEAQ. The CDR3 covers 16 residues. Trimming left V 6 bases short and J 3 bases short, with 21 bases between. The CDR3 nucleotides read TGTGCCAGCAGTGTGGGTTCCGGTCAGGGAAGCTACGAGCAGTACTTC. This encodes CASSVGSGQGSYEQYF.

The chain recombines TRBV7-2 with TRBJ1-1, with 7 bases fitting TRBD1. The CDR3 totals 16 residues. The junction had 10 bases not matched to a gene; V was cut back by 6 bases and J by 0 bases. CDR1 and CDR2 from the germline V gene are SGHTA and FQGNSA. CDR3 nucleotides: TGTGCCAGCAGTCAGAACAGGGGACATTTGAACACTGAAGCTTTCTTT. This gives the protein CASSQNRGHLNTEAFF.

This chain links TRBV6-5 with TRBJ1-2, with no clear D. From germline, CDR1 is MNHEY and CDR2 SVGAGI. The CDR3 consists of 16 residues. Between the trimmed V and J ends, which lost 7 bases and 8 bases, there was a span of 26 bases. Written as DNA, the CDR3 is TGTGCCAGCATTTCTGGTGGCCTCTCCAACACTGGGGGCTACACCTTC. It codes for CASISGGLSNTGGYTF.

This clonotype was counted a few times. The chain links TRBV2 to TRBJ2-5; the match to TRBD2 covers 9 bases. Germline V gene sequence: CDR1 SNHLY, CDR2 FYNNEI. V gave up 3 bases and J gave up 1 base; unmatched junction bases: 6. The CDR3 has 16 residues. The DNA for the CDR3 is TGTGCCAGCAGTGAGATGACTAGCGGACCCCAAGAGACCCAGTACTTC. Translated: CASSEMTSGPQETQYF.

The table lists this clonotype with a few counts. The chain links TRBV12-3 or TRBV12-4 to TRBJ1-1; D not resolved. V lost 3 bases and J 10 bases, leaving 6 bases between the germline ends. The CDR3 has 10 residues. This chain's CDR3 is CASSFGRAFF. The DNA for the CDR3 is TGTGCCAGCAGTTTTGGGCGAGCTTTCTTT.

This clonotype has only a few counts. J is TRBJ1-1 and V is TRBV6-2 or TRBV6-3; TRBD1 is a possible D gene (6 bases). Per germline, CDR1 MNHEY and CDR2 SVGEGT. The CDR3 extends over 12 amino acids. The V and J ends lost 8 bases and 4 bases respectively, with 11 bases between them. The CDR3 loop reads CASGEGGTEAFF. The CDR3 nucleotides are TGTGCCAGCGGAGAGGGGGGCACTGAAGCTTTCTTT.

This clonotype was seen only a few times. The CDR3 bases are TGTGCCAGCAGTTACCCCGGGACAGGTCACACTGAAGCTTTCTTT. It is translated as CASSYPGTGHTEAFF. This sequence joins TRBV6-6 and TRBJ1-1, with 8 bases matching TRBD1. V gave up 2 bases and J gave up 3 bases; unmatched junction bases: 5. The CDR3 sequence is 15 residues long. The V gene's germline CDR1 is MNHNY and CDR2 SVGAGI (reference sequence).

V is TRBV7-2 and J is TRBJ1-4; the D gene is possibly TRBD1 (6 bases). This CDR3 comprises 15 residues. CDR1 and CDR2 from the germline V gene are SGHTA and FQGNSA. Trimming cost V 3 bases and J 8 bases, with 16 bases left between them. CDR3 loop: CASSFKPGQEEKLFF. The CDR3 DNA sequence: TGTGCCAGCAGCTTTAAGCCGGGACAAGAGGAAAAACTGTTTTTT.

This sequence joins TRBV28 and TRBJ2-1; TRBD1 matches 7 bases. Trimming at V came to 6 bases and at J to 15 bases, leaving 8 bases not matched to a gene. The CDR3 covers 11 residues. Looked up from germline, CDR1 is MDHEN and CDR2 is SYDVKM. The CDR3 DNA reads TGTGCCAGCAGAAACCGGGACAGACCGTTCTTC. Its protein product is CASRNRDRPFF.

This clonotype has just a few counts. This chain links TRBV20-1 with TRBJ2-7; TRBD2 might be the D (5 bases). Germline V gene sequence: CDR1 DFQATT, CDR2 SNEGSKA (reference sequence). The CDR3 contains 13 residues. The V gene lost 4 bases and the J gene lost 0 bases, with 10 bases spanning the gap. CDR3: CSAKRTASYEQYF. The CDR3 region has the DNA TGCAGTGCTAAGCGGACCGCCTCCTACGAGCAGTACTTC.

This clonotype showed up just a few times. The rearrangement links TRBV24-1 to TRBJ2-5; the D gene is possibly TRBD1 (5 bases). Trimming pared 9 bases from V and 5 bases from J, leaving 18 bases between. There are 14 residues in the CDR3. Germline CDR1 reads KGHDR; CDR2 reads SFDVKD. In DNA, the CDR3 is TGTGCCACCCTGAGGTCGCAGGGCGAGGAGACCCAGTACTTC. Protein sequence: CATLRSQGEETQYF.

This clonotype showed up many times. The V and J genes are TRBV10-2 and TRBJ2-7; D unresolved. Trimming removed 6 bases at V and 0 bases at J, with 6 bases between. The germline V gene has CDR1 WSHSY and CDR2 SAAADI. The CDR3 sequence is 12 residues long. DNA for the CDR3: TGCGCCAGCAGAGACAACTCCTACGAGCAGTACTTC. This codes for CASRDNSYEQYF.

This clonotype has more than one count but fewer than ten. The chain recombines TRBV28 with TRBJ2-3; possibly TRBD1 or TRBD2 for D (6 bases each). There are 14 residues in the CDR3. Germline assignment: CDR1 MDHEN and CDR2 SYDVKM. With 6 bases removed from V and 1 base from J, the gap between germline ends came to 11 bases. The chain's CDR3 is CASSQRGGTDTQYF. CDR3 DNA sequence: TGTGCCAGCAGCCAAAGGGGGGGCACAGATACGCAGTATTTT.

This clonotype was detected many times. The chain has TRBV4-2 and TRBJ2-7; tentatively, D is TRBD2 (5 bases). CDR1 LGHNA and CDR2 YNFKEQ come from the germline V gene. Deletions cut 4 bases from V and 6 bases from J, with 16 bases between. The length of the CDR3 is 14 residues. The DNA of the CDR3 is TGTGCCAGCAGCCCCCGACTATTTTGGGGCGAGCAGTACTTC. It encodes CASSPRLFWGEQYF.

This clonotype has more than one count but fewer than ten. The J gene is TRBJ2-3, the V gene TRBV2; D is undetermined. Germline values: CDR1 SNHLY, CDR2 FYNNEI. Deletions cut 6 bases from V and 0 bases from J, with 7 bases between. This CDR3 is built from 13 residues. The CDR3 sequence is CASRSTSTDTQYF. The CDR3 DNA is TGTGCCAGCAGGTCAACTAGCACAGATACGCAGTATTTT.